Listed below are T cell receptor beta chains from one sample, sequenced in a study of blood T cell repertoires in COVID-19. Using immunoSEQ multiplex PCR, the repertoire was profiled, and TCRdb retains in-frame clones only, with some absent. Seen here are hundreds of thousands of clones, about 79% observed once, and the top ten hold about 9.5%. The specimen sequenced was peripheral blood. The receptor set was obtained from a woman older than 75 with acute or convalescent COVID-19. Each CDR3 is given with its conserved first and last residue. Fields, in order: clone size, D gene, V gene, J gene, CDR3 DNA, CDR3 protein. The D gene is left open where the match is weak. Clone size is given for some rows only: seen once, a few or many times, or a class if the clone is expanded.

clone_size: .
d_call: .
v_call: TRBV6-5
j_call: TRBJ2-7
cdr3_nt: TGTGCCAGCACTAACGCGGGCCTCGAGCAGTACTTC
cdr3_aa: CASTNAGLEQYF

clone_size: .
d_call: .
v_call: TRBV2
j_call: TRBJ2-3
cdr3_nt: TGTGCCAGTGGACTTTCTGGCACAGATACGCAGTATTTT
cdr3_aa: CASGLSGTDTQYF

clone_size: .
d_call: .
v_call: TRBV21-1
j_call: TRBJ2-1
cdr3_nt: TGTGCCAGCAGCAAAGTGGGGGGGAGACACAATGAGCAGTTCTTC
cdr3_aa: CASSKVGGRHNEQFF

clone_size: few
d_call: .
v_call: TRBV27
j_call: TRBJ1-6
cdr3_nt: TGTGCCAGCAGTTTTCGACAGGACAGCTCCTATAATTCACCCCTCCACTTT
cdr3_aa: CASSFRQDSSYNSPLHF

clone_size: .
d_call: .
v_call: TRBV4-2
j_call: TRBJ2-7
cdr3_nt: TGTGCCAGCAGCCTTGACTCGGGGGACGAGCAGTACTTC
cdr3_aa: CASSLDSGDEQYF

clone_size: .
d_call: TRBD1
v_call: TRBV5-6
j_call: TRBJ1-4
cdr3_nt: TGTGCCAGCAGCCGACAGGGAGGAGATGAAAAACTGTTTTTT
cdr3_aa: CASSRQGGDEKLFF

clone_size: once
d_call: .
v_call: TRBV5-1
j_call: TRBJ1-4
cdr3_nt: TGCGCCAGCGGCCCCGGCTCGGTGGGCGAAAAACTGTTTTTT
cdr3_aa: CASGPGSVGEKLFF

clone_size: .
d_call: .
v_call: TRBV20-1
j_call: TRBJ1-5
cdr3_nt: TGCAGTGCTAGTCGCCAGACAGTGGTAGGGCCCCAGCATTTT
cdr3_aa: CSASRQTVVGPQHF

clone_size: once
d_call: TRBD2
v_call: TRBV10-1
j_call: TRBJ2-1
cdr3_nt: TGCGCCAGCAGTGAGTCAGGACTAGCGGGGGGTAACAATGAGCAGTTCTTC
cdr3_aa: CASSESGLAGGNNEQFF

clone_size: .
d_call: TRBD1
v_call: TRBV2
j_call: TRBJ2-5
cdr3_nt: TGTGCCAGCAGTGAAGCCCAGATTCCGACAGGGCCGCAAGAGACCCAGTACTTC
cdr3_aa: CASSEAQIPTGPQETQYF

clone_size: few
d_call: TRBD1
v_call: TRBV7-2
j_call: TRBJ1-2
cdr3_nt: TGTGCCAGCAGCCCGGGACAGGGGGCCTATGGCTACACCTTC
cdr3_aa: CASSPGQGAYGYTF

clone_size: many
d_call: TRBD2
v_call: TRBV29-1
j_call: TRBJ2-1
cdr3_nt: TGCAGCGTTTCAACTAGCGGGGGGGCCATTGAGCAGTTCTTC
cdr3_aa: CSVSTSGGAIEQFF

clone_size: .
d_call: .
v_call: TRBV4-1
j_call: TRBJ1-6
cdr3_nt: TGCGCCAGCAGCCAAGAGAGCATTCCAGGAGGTAATTCACCCCTCCACTTT
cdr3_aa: CASSQESIPGGNSPLHF

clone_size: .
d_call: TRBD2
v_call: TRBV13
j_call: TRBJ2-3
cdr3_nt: TGTGCCAGCAGCTTAGTTGGCGGGGGGGCCCGTCAGGATACGCAGTATTTT
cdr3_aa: CASSLVGGGARQDTQYF

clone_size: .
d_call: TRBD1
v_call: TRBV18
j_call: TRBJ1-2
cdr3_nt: TGTGCCAGCTCACTTGGACAGGGTTACTATGGCTACACCTTC
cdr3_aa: CASSLGQGYYGYTF

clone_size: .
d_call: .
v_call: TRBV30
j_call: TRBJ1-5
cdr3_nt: TGTGCCTGGAGGGGACAAGGGGTGAGCAATCAGCCCCAGCATTTT
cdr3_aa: CAWRGQGVSNQPQHF

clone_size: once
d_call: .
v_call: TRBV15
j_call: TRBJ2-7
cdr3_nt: TGTGCCACCAGCAGAGATCCCCTATACGAGCAGTACTTC
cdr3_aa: CATSRDPLYEQYF

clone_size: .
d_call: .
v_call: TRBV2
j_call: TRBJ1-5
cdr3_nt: TGTGCCAGCACCCTAGGGGGGGGAGGTCTTAACTCGGGCAATCAGCCCCAGCATTTT
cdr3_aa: CASTLGGGGLNSGNQPQHF

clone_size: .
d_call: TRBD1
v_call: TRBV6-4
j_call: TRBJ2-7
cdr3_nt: TGTGCCAGCAGTGACTCCGACAGGGGCTCCTACGAGCAGTACTTC
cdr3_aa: CASSDSDRGSYEQYF

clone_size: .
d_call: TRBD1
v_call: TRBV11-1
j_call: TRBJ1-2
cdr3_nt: TGTGCCAGCAGCCCGACAGGGTCCTATGGCTACACCTTC
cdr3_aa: CASSPTGSYGYTF

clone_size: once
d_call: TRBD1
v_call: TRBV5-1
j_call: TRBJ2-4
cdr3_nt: TGCGCCAGCAGCTCGGGACAGGGGGCCATTCAGTACTTC
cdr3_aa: CASSSGQGAIQYF

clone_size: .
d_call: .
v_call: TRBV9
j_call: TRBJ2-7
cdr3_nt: TGTGCCAGCAGCGTAGAACAGGGAAGCGAGCAGTACTTC
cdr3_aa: CASSVEQGSEQYF

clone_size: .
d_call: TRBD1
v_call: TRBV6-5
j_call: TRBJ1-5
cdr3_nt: TGTGCCAGCAGCGGGACAGAGTACAATCAGCCCCAGCATTTT
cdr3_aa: CASSGTEYNQPQHF

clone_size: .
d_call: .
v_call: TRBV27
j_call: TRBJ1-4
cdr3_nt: TGTGCCAGCAGTTTAAGCAGGGGACAACCTCGGGAAAAACTGTTTTTT
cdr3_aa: CASSLSRGQPREKLFF

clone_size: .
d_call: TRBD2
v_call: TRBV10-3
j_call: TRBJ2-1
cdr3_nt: TGTGCCATCGGCGGACCCCACAGCGGGGGGGCCTCCTACAATGAGCAGTTCTTC
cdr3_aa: CAIGGPHSGGASYNEQFF

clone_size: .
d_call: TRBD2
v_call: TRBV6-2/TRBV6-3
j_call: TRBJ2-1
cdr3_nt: TGTGCCAGCAGCCCAGCTACTAGCGGGGGGGCCGGCTACAATGAGCAGTTCTTC
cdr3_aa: CASSPATSGGAGYNEQFF

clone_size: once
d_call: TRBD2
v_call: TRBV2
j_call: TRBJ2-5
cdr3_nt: TGTGCCAGCAGTGAAAGGGAGGGGACCGGAGAGACCCAGTACTTC
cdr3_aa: CASSEREGTGETQYF

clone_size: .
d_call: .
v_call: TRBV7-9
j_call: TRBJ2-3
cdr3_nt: TGTGCCAGCAGCCTAGACCGAGACACAGATACGCAGTATTTT
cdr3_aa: CASSLDRDTDTQYF

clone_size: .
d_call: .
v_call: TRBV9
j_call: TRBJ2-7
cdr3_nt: TGTGCCAGCAGCCCTCACCAGGACTCCTACGAGCAGTACTTC
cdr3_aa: CASSPHQDSYEQYF

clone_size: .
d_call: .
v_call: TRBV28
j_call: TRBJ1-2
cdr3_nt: TGTGCCAGCAGTTTGGGCCGTGCTTATGGCTACACCTTC
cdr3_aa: CASSLGRAYGYTF

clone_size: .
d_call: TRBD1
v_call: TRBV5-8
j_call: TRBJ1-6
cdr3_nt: TGTGCCAGCAGCCCGGACATCAGGGGGCTGAATTCACCCCTCCACTTT
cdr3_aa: CASSPDIRGLNSPLHF

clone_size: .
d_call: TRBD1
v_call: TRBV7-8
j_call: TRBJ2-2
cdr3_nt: TGTGCCAGCAGCTTAAGACAGGGTGGCACCGGGGAGCTGTTTTTT
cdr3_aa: CASSLRQGGTGELFF

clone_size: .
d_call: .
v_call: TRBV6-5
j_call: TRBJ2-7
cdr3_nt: TGTGCCAGCAGCGGAGGGACTTACGAGCAGTACTTC
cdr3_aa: CASSGGTYEQYF

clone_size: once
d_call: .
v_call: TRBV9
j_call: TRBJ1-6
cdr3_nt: TGTGCCAGCTCCACGGGGGACGTGGGTAATTCACCCCTCCACTTT
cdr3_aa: CASSTGDVGNSPLHF

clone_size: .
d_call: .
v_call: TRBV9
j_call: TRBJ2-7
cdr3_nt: TGTGCCAGCAGCGTAGACACCGACACCCCCTACGAGCAGTACTTC
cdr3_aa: CASSVDTDTPYEQYF

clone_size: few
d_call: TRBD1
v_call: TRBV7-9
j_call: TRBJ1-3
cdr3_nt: TGTGCCAGCAGCCGCGACAGGGGAGCTGGAAACACCATATATTTT
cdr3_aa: CASSRDRGAGNTIYF

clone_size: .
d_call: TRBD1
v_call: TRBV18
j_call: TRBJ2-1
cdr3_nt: TGTGCCAGCTCACTAGTCCCGGGACAGGGGGCGCAAAGCAATGAGCAGTTCTTC
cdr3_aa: CASSLVPGQGAQSNEQFF

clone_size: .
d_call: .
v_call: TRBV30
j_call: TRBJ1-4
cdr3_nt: TGTGCCTGGAGTATCGGACAGATTGAAAAACTGTTTTTT
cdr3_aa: CAWSIGQIEKLFF

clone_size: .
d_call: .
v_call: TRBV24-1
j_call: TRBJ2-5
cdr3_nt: TGTGCCACCAGTGATATGAGTACAGACACCCAAGAGACCCAGTACTTC
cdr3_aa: CATSDMSTDTQETQYF

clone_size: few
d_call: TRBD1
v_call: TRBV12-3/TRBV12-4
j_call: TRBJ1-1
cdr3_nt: TGTGCCAGCAGTGTGGACAGGGGCACTGAAGCTTTCTTT
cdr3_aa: CASSVDRGTEAFF

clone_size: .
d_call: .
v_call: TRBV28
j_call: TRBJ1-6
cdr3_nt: TGTGCCAGCAGGACGACAGGTGCTACTGGTAATTCACCCCTCCACTTT
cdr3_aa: CASRTTGATGNSPLHF

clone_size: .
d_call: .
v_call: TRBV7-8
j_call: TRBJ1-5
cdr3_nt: TGTGCCAGCAGCTTAGGGACCGGACTCAATCAGCCCCAGCATTTT
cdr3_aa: CASSLGTGLNQPQHF

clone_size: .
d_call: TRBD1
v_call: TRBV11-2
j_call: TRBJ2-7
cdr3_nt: TGTGCCAGCAGCGCTGACTCGGGACAGGGGGTTCCCTACGAGCAGTACTTC
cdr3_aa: CASSADSGQGVPYEQYF

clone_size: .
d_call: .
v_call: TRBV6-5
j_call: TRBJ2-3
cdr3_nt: TGTGCCTCCTCACAGGGGACTGGTGGCACAGATACGCAGTATTTT
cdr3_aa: CASSQGTGGTDTQYF

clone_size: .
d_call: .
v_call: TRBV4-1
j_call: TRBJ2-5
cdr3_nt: TGCGCCAGCAGCCAAGACCCGTTCCAAGAGACCCAGTACTTC
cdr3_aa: CASSQDPFQETQYF

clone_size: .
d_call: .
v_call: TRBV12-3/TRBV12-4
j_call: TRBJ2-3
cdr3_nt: TGTGCCAGCAGTTTGAGCGAGACAGATACGCAGTATTTT
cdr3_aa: CASSLSETDTQYF

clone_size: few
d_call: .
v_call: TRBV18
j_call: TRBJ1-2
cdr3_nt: TGTGCCAGCTCACCCGACAACAGCAACTATGGCTACACCTTC
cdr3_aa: CASSPDNSNYGYTF

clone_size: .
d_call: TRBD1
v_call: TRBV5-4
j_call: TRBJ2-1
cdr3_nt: TGTGCCAGCAGCTCGACAGGGAGCTCCTACAATGAGCAGTTCTTC
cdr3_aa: CASSSTGSSYNEQFF

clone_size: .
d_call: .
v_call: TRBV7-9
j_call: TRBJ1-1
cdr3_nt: TGTGCCAGCAGGGTAGTGGGGCAGAACACTGAAGCTTTCTTT
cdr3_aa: CASRVVGQNTEAFF

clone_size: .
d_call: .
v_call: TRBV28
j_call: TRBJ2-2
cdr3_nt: TGTGCCAGCAGCCTATTTAACGGGGAGCTGTTTTTT
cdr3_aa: CASSLFNGELFF

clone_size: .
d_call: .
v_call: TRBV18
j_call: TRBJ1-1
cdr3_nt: TGTGCCAGCTCACCTCAGACAGGGAACACTGAAGCTTTCTTT
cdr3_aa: CASSPQTGNTEAFF

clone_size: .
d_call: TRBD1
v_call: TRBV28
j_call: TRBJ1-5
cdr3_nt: TGTGCCAGCAGTTTCCAACAGGGGTCTCAGCCCCAGCATTTT
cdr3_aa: CASSFQQGSQPQHF

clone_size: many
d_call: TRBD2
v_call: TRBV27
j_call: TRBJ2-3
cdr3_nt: TGTGCCAGCAGTACACTGACTAGCGGGGTCGCAGATACGCAGTATTTT
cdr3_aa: CASSTLTSGVADTQYF

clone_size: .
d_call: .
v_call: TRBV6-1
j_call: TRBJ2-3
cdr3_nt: TGTGCCAGCAGTGTCTCGGACAGCCTACCCACAGATACGCAGTATTTT
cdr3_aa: CASSVSDSLPTDTQYF

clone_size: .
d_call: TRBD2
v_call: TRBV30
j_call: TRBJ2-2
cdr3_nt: TGTGCCTGGAGTGTAGCGGGGGGGAACACCGGGGAGCTGTTTTTT
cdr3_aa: CAWSVAGGNTGELFF